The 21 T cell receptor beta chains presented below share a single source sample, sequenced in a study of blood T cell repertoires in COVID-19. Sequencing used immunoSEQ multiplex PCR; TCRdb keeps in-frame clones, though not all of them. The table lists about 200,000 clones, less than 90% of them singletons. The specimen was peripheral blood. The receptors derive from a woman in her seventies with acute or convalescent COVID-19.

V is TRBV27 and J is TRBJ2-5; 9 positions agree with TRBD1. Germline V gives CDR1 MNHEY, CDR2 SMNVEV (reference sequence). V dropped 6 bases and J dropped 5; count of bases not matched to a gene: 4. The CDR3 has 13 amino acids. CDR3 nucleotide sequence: TGTGCCAGCAGACGGACAGGGGTGGAGACCCAGTACTTC. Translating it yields CASRRTGVETQYF.

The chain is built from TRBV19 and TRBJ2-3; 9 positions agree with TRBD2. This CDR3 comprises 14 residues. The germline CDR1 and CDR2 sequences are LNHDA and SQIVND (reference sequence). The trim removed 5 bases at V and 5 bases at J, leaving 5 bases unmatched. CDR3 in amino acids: CASSVRGGGDTQYF. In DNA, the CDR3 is TGTGCCAGTAGTGTGCGGGGGGGCGGAGATACGCAGTATTTT.

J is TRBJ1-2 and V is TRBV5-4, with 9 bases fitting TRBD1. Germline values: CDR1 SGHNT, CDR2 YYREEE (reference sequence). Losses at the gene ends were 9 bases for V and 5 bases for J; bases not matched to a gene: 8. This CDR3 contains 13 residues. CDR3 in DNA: TGTGCCACCATCCGGGACAGGGATTATGGCTACACCTTC. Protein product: CATIRDRDYGYTF.

The CDR3 DNA sequence: TGTGCCAGCAGCTTAGCCGGACAGGTTTACGAGCAGTACTTC. Translating gives CASSLAGQVYEQYF. This chain joins TRBV7-9 and TRBJ2-7; 7 positions match TRBD1. V dropped 0 bases and J dropped 4; count of bases not matched to a gene: 3. CDR1 and CDR2 (germline): SEHNR, FQNEAQ (reference sequence). This CDR3 contains 14 residues.

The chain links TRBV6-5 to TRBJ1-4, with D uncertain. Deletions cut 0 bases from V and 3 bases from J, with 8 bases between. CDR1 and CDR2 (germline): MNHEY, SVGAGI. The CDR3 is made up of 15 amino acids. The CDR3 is CASSYSLGPNEKLFF. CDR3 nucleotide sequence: TGTGCCAGCAGTTACTCTCTAGGCCCTAATGAAAAACTGTTTTTT.

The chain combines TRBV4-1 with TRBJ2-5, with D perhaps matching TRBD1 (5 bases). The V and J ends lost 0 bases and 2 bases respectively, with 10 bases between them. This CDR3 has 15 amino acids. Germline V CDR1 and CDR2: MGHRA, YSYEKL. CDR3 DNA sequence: TGCGCCAGCAGCCAAGATCTTAACAGGCAAGAGACCCAGTACTTC. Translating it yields CASSQDLNRQETQYF.

This CDR3 reads CASSLEGRGFSYF. CDR3 DNA sequence: TGTGCCAGCAGTTTAGAAGGCAGGGGGTTTTCGTACTTC. The V call is TRBV12-3 or TRBV12-4, the J call TRBJ2-7, with TRBD1 matching over 7 bases. This CDR3 has 13 amino acids. Germline trimming cut 1 base from V and 12 bases from J; bases unmatched to any gene: 9.

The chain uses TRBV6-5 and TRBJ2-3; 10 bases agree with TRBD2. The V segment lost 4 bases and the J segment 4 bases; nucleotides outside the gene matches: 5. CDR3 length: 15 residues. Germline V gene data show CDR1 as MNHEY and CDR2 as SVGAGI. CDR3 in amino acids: CASSLLAGAPDTQYF. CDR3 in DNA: TGTGCCAGCAGTTTGCTAGCGGGAGCCCCAGATACGCAGTATTTT.

In DNA form, the CDR3 reads TGTGCCAGCCAACGGACAGGGCCCTACGAGCAGTACTTC. This gives the protein CASQRTGPYEQYF. The gene calls are TRBV27 and TRBJ2-7; 8 positions match TRBD1. The CDR3 runs 13 residues. Losses at the gene ends were 8 bases for V and 2 bases for J; bases not matched to a gene: 5. Per the germline V gene, CDR1 is MNHEY and CDR2 is SMNVEV (reference sequence).

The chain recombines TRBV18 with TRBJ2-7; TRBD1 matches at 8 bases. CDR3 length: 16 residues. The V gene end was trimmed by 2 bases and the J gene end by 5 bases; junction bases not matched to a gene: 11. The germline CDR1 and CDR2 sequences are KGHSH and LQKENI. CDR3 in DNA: TGTGCCAGCTCACCATCCACCAGGGGGCTCGACGACGAGCAGTACTTC. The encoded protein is CASSPSTRGLDDEQYF.

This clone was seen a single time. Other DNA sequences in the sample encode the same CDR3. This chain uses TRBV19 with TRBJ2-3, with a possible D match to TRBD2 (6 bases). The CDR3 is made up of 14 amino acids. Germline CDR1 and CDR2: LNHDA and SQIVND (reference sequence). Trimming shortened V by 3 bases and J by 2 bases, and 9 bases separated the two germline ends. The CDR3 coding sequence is TGTGCCAGTAGTATCGGGGGACTCACAGATACGCAGTATTTT. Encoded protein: CASSIGGLTDTQYF.

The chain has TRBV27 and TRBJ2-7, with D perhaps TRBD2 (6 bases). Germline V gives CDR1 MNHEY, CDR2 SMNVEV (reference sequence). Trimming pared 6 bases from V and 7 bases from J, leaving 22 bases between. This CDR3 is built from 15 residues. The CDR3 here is CASSTAFAGWKEQYF. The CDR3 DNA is TGTGCCAGCAGCACCGCTTTTGCGGGATGGAAAGAGCAGTACTTC.

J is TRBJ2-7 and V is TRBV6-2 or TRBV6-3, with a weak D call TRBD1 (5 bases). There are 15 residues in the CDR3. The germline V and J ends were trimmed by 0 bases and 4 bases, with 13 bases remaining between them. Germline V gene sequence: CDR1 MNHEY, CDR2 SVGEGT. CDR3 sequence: CASSYSLGRGYEQYF. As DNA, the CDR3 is TGTGCCAGCAGTTACTCTCTAGGAAGGGGATACGAGCAGTACTTC.

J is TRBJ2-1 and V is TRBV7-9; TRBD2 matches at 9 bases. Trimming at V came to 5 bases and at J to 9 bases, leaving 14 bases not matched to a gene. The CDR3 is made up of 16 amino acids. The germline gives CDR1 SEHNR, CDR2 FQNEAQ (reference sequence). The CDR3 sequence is CASSRDSGTSNVEQFF. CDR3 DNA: TGTGCCAGCAGCCGGGACAGCGGGACTAGCAACGTTGAGCAGTTCTTC.

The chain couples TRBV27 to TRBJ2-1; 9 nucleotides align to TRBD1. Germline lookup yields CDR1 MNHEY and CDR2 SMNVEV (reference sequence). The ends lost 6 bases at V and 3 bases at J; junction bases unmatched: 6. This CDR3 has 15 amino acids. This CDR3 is CASRMDRGYYNEQFF. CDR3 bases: TGTGCCAGCAGGATGGACAGGGGATACTACAATGAGCAGTTCTTC.

CDR3 DNA: TGTGCCAGCAGTTTAAGTCAGGGAAATGAAAAACTGTTTTTT. It encodes CASSLSQGNEKLFF. V and J are TRBV27 and TRBJ1-4; TRBD1 is a possible D gene (5 bases). This CDR3 contains 14 residues. The V gene lost 2 bases and the J gene lost 5 bases, with 9 bases spanning the gap. In germline, CDR1 is MNHEY, CDR2 SMNVEV (reference sequence).

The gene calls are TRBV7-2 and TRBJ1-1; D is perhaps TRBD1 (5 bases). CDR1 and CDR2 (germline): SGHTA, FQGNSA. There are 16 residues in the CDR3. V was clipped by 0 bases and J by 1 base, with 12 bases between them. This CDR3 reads CASSLASGMGNTEAFF. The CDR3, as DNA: TGTGCCAGCAGCTTAGCCTCAGGGATGGGGAACACTGAAGCTTTCTTT. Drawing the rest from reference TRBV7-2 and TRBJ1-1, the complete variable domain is GAGVSQSPSNKVTEKGKDVELRCDPISGHTALYWYRQSLGQGLEFLIYFQGNSAPDKSGLPSDRFSAERTGGSVSTLTIQRTQQEDSAVYLCASSLASGMGNTEAFFGQGTRLTVV.

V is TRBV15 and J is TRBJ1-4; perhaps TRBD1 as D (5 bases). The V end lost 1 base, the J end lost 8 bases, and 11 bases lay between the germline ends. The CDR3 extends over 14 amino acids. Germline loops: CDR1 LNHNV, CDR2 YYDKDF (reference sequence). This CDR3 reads CATSRGGDSEKLFF. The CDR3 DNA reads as TGTGCCACCAGCAGAGGAGGGGACTCAGAAAAACTGTTTTTT.

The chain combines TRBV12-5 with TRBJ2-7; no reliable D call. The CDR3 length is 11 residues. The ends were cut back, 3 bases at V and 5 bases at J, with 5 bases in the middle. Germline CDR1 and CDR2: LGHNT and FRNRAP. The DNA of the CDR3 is TGTGCTAGTGGTTTCAGTGACGAGCAGTACTTC. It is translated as CASGFSDEQYF.

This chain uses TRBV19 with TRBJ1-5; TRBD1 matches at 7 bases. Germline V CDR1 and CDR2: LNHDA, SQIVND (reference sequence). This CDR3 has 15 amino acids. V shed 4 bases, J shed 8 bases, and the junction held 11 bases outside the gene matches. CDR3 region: CASSTRDSYNEPQHF. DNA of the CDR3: TGTGCCAGTAGTACCCGGGACAGCTACAACGAGCCCCAGCATTTT.

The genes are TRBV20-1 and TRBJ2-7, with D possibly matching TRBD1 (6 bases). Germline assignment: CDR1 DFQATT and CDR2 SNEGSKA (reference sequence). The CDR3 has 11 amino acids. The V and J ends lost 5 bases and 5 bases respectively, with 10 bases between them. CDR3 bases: TGCAGTGCTCGTAGGACAGACGAGCAGTACTTC. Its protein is CSARRTDEQYF.